These 29 T cell receptor beta chains originate from one sample sequenced in a study of blood T cell repertoires in COVID-19. Sequencing was performed with immunoSEQ multiplex PCR; in TCRdb, only in-frame clones are kept and a portion is missing. The sample yields under 200,000 clones, around 90% seen once. The specimen was peripheral blood. The receptors were sampled from a man aged 45-65 years with acute or convalescent COVID-19.

This clone was counted once. This chain joins TRBV18 and TRBJ1-1; D unclear. From germline, CDR1 is KGHSH and CDR2 LQKENI. The CDR3 covers 15 residues. Trimming shortened V by 4 bases and J by 7 bases, and 19 bases separated the two germline ends. The CDR3: CASSLHAGPEGEAFF. DNA for the CDR3: TGTGCCAGCTCACTCCATGCGGGCCCTGAAGGTGAAGCTTTCTTT.

This clone was seen just once. J is TRBJ1-1 and V is TRBV3-1 (or the pseudogene TRBV3-2); 7 positions match TRBD1. The germline V gene has CDR1 LGHDT and CDR2 YNNKEL (reference sequence). V was pared by 5 bases and J by 6 bases, with 6 bases of the junction left unmatched. This CDR3 has 13 amino acids. The CDR3 bases are TGTGCCAGCAGCGACGGACAGGAGGCTGAAGCTTTCTTT. It encodes CASSDGQEAEAFF.

This clone was observed a single time. The rearrangement joins TRBV11-1 to TRBJ2-5, with 11 positions matching TRBD2. Germline CDR1 reads SGHAT; CDR2 reads FQDESV (reference sequence). CDR3 size: 16 residues. V trimming: 5 bases; J trimming: 1 base; junction bases outside the gene matches: 6. The chain's CDR3 is CASSHRSGRGQETQYF. The CDR3 DNA reads TGTGCCAGCAGCCATCGTAGCGGGAGGGGCCAAGAGACCCAGTACTTC.

The chain couples TRBV27 to TRBJ2-5, with TRBD2 identical over 9 bases. This CDR3 region has 14 residues. Looked up from germline, CDR1 is MNHEY and CDR2 is SMNVEV (reference sequence). J lost 4 bases, V lost 6 bases, and 6 bases had no gene match. DNA for the CDR3: TGTGCCAGCAGGGGACTAGCAATGGTAGAGACCCAGTACTTC. Its translation is CASRGLAMVETQYF.

This clone has only one observation. The V call is TRBV18, the J call TRBJ2-7; 12 nucleotides align to TRBD2. Germline values: CDR1 KGHSH, CDR2 LQKENI. The CDR3 length is 17 residues. J gave up 4 bases and V 5 bases, and 12 bases lay outside the gene matches. DNA of the CDR3: TGTGCCAGCTCAGCGGGGCTAGCGGGAGGGCCTTCTTACGAGCAGTACTTC. Its translation: CASSAGLAGGPSYEQYF.

The rearrangement joins TRBV29-1 to TRBJ2-5; D is possibly TRBD2 (6 bases). With 0 bases removed from V and 4 bases from J, the gap between germline ends came to 21 bases. The CDR3 has 17 amino acids. Germline V gives CDR1 SQVTM, CDR2 ANQGSEA. As DNA, the CDR3 is TGCAGCGTTGAAGACACTGGGGGGTCCATTCGGAGAGAGACCCAGTACTTC. It is translated as CSVEDTGGSIRRETQYF.

This chain connects TRBV5-1 to TRBJ2-2; no definite D call. The CDR3 contains 15 residues. V lost 0 bases to trimming and J lost 1 base, with 7 bases between them. The germline gives CDR1 SGHRS, CDR2 YFSETQ. This CDR3 reads CASSLVAVNTGELFF. Here the CDR3 DNA reads TGCGCCAGCAGCTTGGTAGCAGTGAACACCGGGGAGCTGTTTTTT.

The chain employs TRBV30 and TRBJ1-6; tentative D call: TRBD1 (5 bases). Germline CDR1 is GTSNPN and CDR2 is SVGIG (reference sequence). The CDR3 spans 18 residues. Trimming took 1 base from V and 2 from J, leaving 18 bases between them. This CDR3 is CAWSDTEGGVTYNSPLHF. CDR3 bases: TGTGCCTGGAGTGATACCGAAGGAGGGGTGACCTATAATTCACCCCTCCACTTT.

The V and J genes are TRBV7-3 and TRBJ1-2; 10 bases fit TRBD1. The ends lost 4 bases at V and 6 bases at J; junction bases unmatched: 11. Looked up from germline, CDR1 is SGHTA and CDR2 is FQGTGA. The CDR3 has 16 residues. Written as DNA, the CDR3 is TGTGCCAGCAGCTCGTCCGGGACAGGGGAAATAGATGGCTACACCTTC. This codes for CASSSSGTGEIDGYTF.

This chain uses TRBV4-1 with TRBJ1-3; no reliable D call. This CDR3 is built from 13 residues. Germline loops: CDR1 MGHRA, CDR2 YSYEKL. V was trimmed by 5 bases and J by 4 bases, leaving 9 bases between them. The CDR3 loop is CASSNGFGNTIYF. The CDR3, as DNA: TGCGCCAGCAGCAACGGGTTCGGAAACACCATATATTTT.

The CDR3 DNA reads TGTGCCAGCAGGGGAACAGGGGGCAACGAGCAGTACTTC. Translation gives CASRGTGGNEQYF. The V call is TRBV12-3 or TRBV12-4, the J call TRBJ2-7, with 9 positions matching TRBD1. V was clipped by 6 bases and J by 5 bases; unmatched bases: 5. The CDR3 length is 13 residues.

This sequence joins TRBV4-1 and TRBJ1-5; D is possibly TRBD1 (5 bases). CDR3 length equals 16 residues. Germline V CDR1 and CDR2: MGHRA, YSYEKL. V lost 3 bases, J lost 0 bases, and 12 bases lay in between. The CDR3 DNA reads TGCGCCAGCAGCCAGGGACTTTGGGCTAGCAATCAGCCCCAGCATTTT. It encodes CASSQGLWASNQPQHF.

V usage is TRBV19 and J usage is TRBJ2-2; D may be TRBD1 (5 bases). There are 13 residues in the CDR3. From germline, CDR1 is LNHDA and CDR2 SQIVND (reference sequence). With 3 bases removed from V and 5 bases from J, the gap between germline ends came to 7 bases. CDR3: CASSIKGTGELFF. The CDR3 coding sequence is TGTGCCAGTAGTATTAAGGGGACCGGGGAGCTGTTTTTT.

The chain has TRBV19 and TRBJ1-5; no reliable D call. CDR1 is LNHDA and CDR2 is SQIVND in the germline V gene (reference sequence). The CDR3 has 14 residues. Trimming stripped 5 bases from V and 2 bases from J, with 10 bases between. The CDR3: CASSLTQGNQPQHF. CDR3 bases: TGTGCCAGTAGTCTTACGCAGGGCAATCAGCCCCAGCATTTT.

The V gene is TRBV7-6, the J gene TRBJ2-2; the D gene is possibly TRBD1 (5 bases). V lost 1 base and J 5 bases, leaving 11 bases between the germline ends. Per germline, CDR1 SGHVS and CDR2 FNYEAQ. CDR3 size: 15 residues. The CDR3 spells CASSLEQALTGELFF. The CDR3 DNA reads as TGTGCCAGCAGCTTAGAACAGGCTCTGACCGGGGAGCTGTTTTTT.

This rearrangement joins TRBV6-5 to TRBJ1-5; D is undetermined. V gave up 6 bases and J gave up 5 bases, with 14 bases separating them. CDR1 MNHEY and CDR2 SVGAGI come from the germline V gene. There are 14 residues in the CDR3. CDR3 sequence reads: CASRPQSNYQPQHF. The DNA for the CDR3 is TGTGCCAGCAGGCCCCAATCGAACTATCAGCCCCAGCATTTT.

The gene calls are TRBV5-1 and TRBJ1-1, with 7 bases lining up with TRBD1. The CDR3 length is 15 residues. CDR1 and CDR2 from the germline V gene are SGHRS and YFSETQ. V gave up 2 bases and J gave up 3 bases; unmatched junction bases: 7. CDR3 nucleotides: TGCGCCAGCAGCTTTACAGGGGTTCCGGACACTGAAGCTTTCTTT. This sequence encodes CASSFTGVPDTEAFF.

This clone was seen only a few times. This chain links TRBV18 with TRBJ1-5; a possible D gene is TRBD1 (6 bases). The CDR3 covers 15 residues. With 5 bases removed from V and 5 bases from J, the gap between germline ends came to 16 bases. Germline V gives CDR1 KGHSH, CDR2 LQKENI. The CDR3 nucleotides are TGTGCCAGCTCAGTAACCGGGACAACCGATCAGCCCCAGCATTTT. It is translated as CASSVTGTTDQPQHF.

The chain joins TRBV19 to TRBJ1-1, with D uncertain. The CDR3 totals 14 residues. The V end lost 7 bases, the J end lost 5 bases, and 17 bases lay between the germline ends. Germline CDR1 reads LNHDA; CDR2 reads SQIVND (reference sequence). CDR3 amino acids: CASTESRARTEAFF. CDR3 nucleotides: TGTGCCAGTACCGAATCGAGGGCGCGGACTGAAGCTTTCTTT.

This clone has a handful of counts. The J gene is TRBJ1-4, the V gene TRBV28, with 7 nucleotides matching TRBD1. The CDR3 is made up of 14 amino acids. Germline V gene lookup returns CDR1 MDHEN and CDR2 SYDVKM. The junction had 8 bases not matched to a gene; V was cut back by 5 bases and J by 8 bases. The CDR3 coding sequence is TGTGCCAGCAGTACGGGACAGAATGACGAAAAACTGTTTTTT. It yields the protein CASSTGQNDEKLFF.

The chain recombines TRBV28 with TRBJ1-1; 8 bases line up with TRBD1. Trimming removed 7 bases from V and 4 bases from J; junction bases left unmatched: 2. This CDR3 comprises 12 residues. Germline V gives CDR1 MDHEN, CDR2 SYDVKM. CDR3 protein: CASKTGGTEAFF. In DNA form, the CDR3 reads TGTGCCAGCAAAACAGGGGGCACTGAAGCTTTCTTT. Together with reference TRBV28 and TRBJ1-1, the CDR3 gives the full variable domain: DVKVTQSSRYLVKRTGEKVFLECVQDMDHENMFWYRQDPGLGLRLIYFSYDVKMKEKGDIPEGYSVSREKKERFSLILESASTNQTSMYLCASKTGGTEAFFGQGTRLTVV.

This sequence joins TRBV4-1 and TRBJ2-7; the D gene is possibly TRBD1 (5 bases). The CDR3 is made up of 17 amino acids. Trimming took 0 bases from V and 3 from J, leaving 18 bases between them. Germline V gene sequence: CDR1 MGHRA, CDR2 YSYEKL. The CDR3 protein is CASSQDLRTSGYYEQYV. For the CDR3, the DNA is TGCGCCAGCAGCCAAGATTTAAGGACATCCGGATACTACGAGCAGTACGTC.

V gene TRBV2 combines with J gene TRBJ1-1; 10 nucleotides agree with TRBD1. Trimming took 8 bases from V and 4 from J; bases not matched to a gene: 7. The CDR3 length is 14 residues. Germline CDR1 SNHLY, CDR2 FYNNEI. CDR3 nucleotides: TGTGCCAGCGGGACAGGGGCTAGAGGCACTGAAGCTTTCTTT. The encoded protein is CASGTGARGTEAFF.

This clone was observed a single time. This chain uses TRBV28 with TRBJ1-1; a possible D gene is TRBD1 (5 bases). Germline CDR1 is MDHEN and CDR2 is SYDVKM. V shed 5 bases and J shed 4 bases, with 20 bases lying between them. CDR3 length: 16 amino acids. The CDR3 nucleotides are TGTGCCAGCAGTCCCGGCGGGGGTTGGAGGGGCACTGAAGCTTTCTTT. Translated: CASSPGGGWRGTEAFF.

This sequence joins TRBV3-1 (or the pseudogene TRBV3-2) and TRBJ1-1; tentatively, D is TRBD1 (6 bases). Germline V CDR1 and CDR2: LGHDT, YNNKEL (reference sequence). With 5 bases removed from V and 1 base from J, the gap between germline ends came to 14 bases. The CDR3 has 15 residues. The CDR3: CASSAILDRNTEAFF. CDR3 bases: TGTGCCAGCAGCGCGATCCTGGACAGGAACACTGAAGCTTTCTTT.

The chain employs TRBV6-4 and TRBJ2-1, with D possibly TRBD1 on 6 matching bases. V lost 6 bases, J lost 6 bases, and 9 bases lay in between. Germline CDR1 is MRHNA and CDR2 is SNTAGT. The CDR3 contains 12 residues. The DNA for the CDR3 is TGTGCCAGCAGGGGGGCAGCCAATGAGCAGTTCTTC. It encodes CASRGAANEQFF.

This clone was picked up a small number of times. The CDR3 sequence: CATNIYERGYTF. DNA of the CDR3: TGTGCCACCAACATCTACGAGCGTGGCTACACCTTC. This chain joins TRBV24-1 and TRBJ1-2; D is undetermined. Trimming removed 8 bases from V and 7 bases from J, with 13 bases in between. Germline V gives CDR1 KGHDR, CDR2 SFDVKD. The CDR3 consists of 12 residues.

The rearrangement uses TRBV12-3 or TRBV12-4 and TRBJ1-5, with 7 nucleotides matching TRBD1. CDR3 size: 13 residues. The V segment lost 5 bases and the J segment 3 bases; nucleotides outside the gene matches: 1. CDR3 nucleotide sequence: TGTGCCAGCAGTGGACAGGTCAATCAGCCCCAGCATTTT. Its translation: CASSGQVNQPQHF.

The chain combines TRBV19 with TRBJ1-2; 10 bases align to TRBD1. Germline CDR1 and CDR2: LNHDA and SQIVND (reference sequence). V was clipped by 5 bases and J by 0 bases; unmatched bases: 3. This CDR3 has 15 residues. CDR3 protein: CASSVGQGPNYGYTF. The DNA for the CDR3 is TGTGCCAGTAGTGTGGGACAGGGGCCTAACTATGGCTACACCTTC. The full variable domain, with the rest looked up from reference TRBV19 and TRBJ1-2, is DGGITQSPKYLFRKEGQNVTLSCEQNLNHDAMYWYRQDPGQGLRLIYYSQIVNDFQKGDIAEGYSVSREKKESFPLTVTSAQKNPTAFYLCASSVGQGPNYGYTFGSGTRLTVV.